This T cell receptor beta chain was observed in a study of T cells in Graves' hyperthyroidism and ophthalmopathy. For the study at large: Peripheral blood samples were taken at initial diagnosis, prior to any treatment. Notes on the study in general: The model's output predicted ophthalmopathy at a median of approximately 6.5 months prior to onset.

This clonotype was detected ten times or more. Its antigen is as yet unknown. The CDR3 runs 11 residues. Trimming pared 0 bases from V and 13 bases from J, leaving 7 bases between. Germline-derived CDR1 and CDR2 are SGHAT and FQDESV (reference sequence). A 10 ml volume of fresh peripheral blood provided the PBMCs. Amplified regions were TCR beta CDR3 sequences from RNA transcripts. In the first-round RT-PCR of the TCR CDR3, the HTBI primer set was used. TCRdb reprocessed the multiplex PCR reads with MiXCR, giving one entry per CDR3 protein. Seen here are roughly 150,000 distinct CDR3 sequences, about 9% observed once, and the top ten hold roughly 23%.

Input material: blood. J is TRBJ2-1 and V is TRBV11-1; no definite D call. The sequence was collected from a woman aged 18-29 years with Graves' hyperthyroidism that later progressed to Graves' ophthalmopathy. CDR3 sequence reads: CASSLASRQFF. As DNA, the CDR3 is TGTGCCAGCAGCTTAGCTAGTCGCCAGTTCTTC. Full variable domain (missing parts from reference TRBV11-1 and TRBJ2-1): EAEVAQSPRYKITEKSQAVAFWCDPISGHATLYWYRQILGQGPELLVQFQDESVVDDSQLPKDRFSAERLKGVDSTLKIQPAELGDSAMYLCASSLASRQFFGPGTRLTVL.